Below, 2 T cell receptor beta chains from the same sample are listed, as sequenced in a study of T cell responses to AZD1222 COVID-19 vaccine. Assay: immunoSEQ multiplex PCR; the TCRdb copy retains only in-frame clones and omits some. This table holds some 140,000 clones, less than 95% found once. The source was peripheral blood, collected on day 0 of AZD1222 vaccination. These receptors were obtained from an adult in good health.

CDR3 residues: CASSPSDRGRVTIYF. CDR3 DNA: TGTGCCAGCAGCCCCTCGGACAGGGGGCGAGTCACCATATATTTT. The V call is TRBV21-1, the J call TRBJ1-3; the D segment call TRBD1 is taken from the table without a DNA check. TRBV21-1 is a recognized pseudogene. The CDR3 totals 15 residues.

The CDR3: CATSLTGAGGYTF. Here the CDR3 DNA reads TGTGCCACCAGTTTAACAGGGGCAGGTGGCTACACCTTC. V is TRBV24-1 and J is TRBJ1-2; 7 bases map to TRBD1. The CDR3 consists of 13 residues. The V segment lost 6 bases and the J segment 7 bases; nucleotides outside the gene matches: 7. Germline CDR1 reads KGHDR; CDR2 reads SFDVKD.